The 10 T cell receptor beta chains reported below all come from one sample, sequenced in a study of cytomegalovirus exposure and HLA in healthy donors. In the PCR, 60 Vbeta and 13 Jbeta primers were used. Sequencing was performed with immunoSEQ multiplex PCR; in TCRdb, only in-frame clones are kept and a portion is missing. The sample shows roughly 120,000 clones, roughly two thirds of them seen only once. Sequences were obtained from PBMCs. These receptors all come from a man between 18 and 35 years old in good health and CMV-seropositive.

This clone was seen more than once but under ten times. This chain joins TRBV6-6 and TRBJ2-3; TRBD2 might be the D (6 bases). The CDR3 is 16 amino acids. Germline loops: CDR1 MNHNY, CDR2 SVGAGI (reference sequence). Deletions cut 0 bases from V and 6 bases from J, with 16 bases between. The CDR3 bases are TGTGCCAGCAGTTACTCAAAGCAGCAACGGGGGGATACGCAGTATTTT. This codes for CASSYSKQQRGDTQYF.

This chain links TRBV30 with TRBJ2-7, with TRBD1 matching over 9 bases. Germline V gene data show CDR1 as GTSNPN and CDR2 as SVGIG (reference sequence). The CDR3 contains 12 residues. CDR3 coding DNA: TGTGCCTGGAGTTGGTCGGGACAGGGCTCGAACGTC. Translating gives CAWSWSGQGSNV.

This sequence joins TRBV5-4 and TRBJ1-1; TRBD1 matches 10 bases. The V gene's germline CDR1 is SGHNT and CDR2 YYREEE (reference sequence). The CDR3 spans 16 residues. The J segment lost 1 base and the V segment lost 4 bases, leaving 7 bases of the junction unmatched. The CDR3 DNA is TGTGCCAGCAGCCCTGGACAGGGGGTAAGGAACACTGAAGCTTTCTTT. The encoded protein is CASSPGQGVRNTEAFF.

The V gene is TRBV7-8, the J gene TRBJ2-1; 11 bases are a match to TRBD1. V dropped 5 bases and J dropped 4; count of bases not matched to a gene: 4. Germline CDR1 reads SGHVS; CDR2 reads FQNEAQ. This CDR3 comprises 15 residues. The chain's CDR3 is CASSTDRGLYNEQFF. Written as DNA, the CDR3 is TGTGCCAGCAGCACGGACAGGGGGCTTTACAATGAGCAGTTCTTC.

The CDR3 sequence: CATSRDGTVSYGYTF. The CDR3 nucleotides are TGTGCCACCAGCAGAGATGGCACAGTTTCCTATGGCTACACCTTC. The J gene is TRBJ1-2, the V gene TRBV15; no definite D call. The CDR3 length is 15 residues. CDR1 and CDR2 (germline): LNHNV, YYDKDF (reference sequence). Trimming took off 0 bases at V and 4 bases at J, with 12 bases between the two ends.

This clone was detected a few times. J is TRBJ1-3 and V is TRBV4-2; D is ambiguous. The CDR3 has 15 amino acids. Germline V CDR1 and CDR2: LGHNA, YNFKEQ. V gave up 4 bases and J gave up 0 bases, with 10 bases separating them. Written as DNA, the CDR3 is TGTGCCAGCAGCCCCCCCCTGTCCTCTGGAAACACCATATATTTT. Amino acid sequence: CASSPPLSSGNTIYF.

In regard to this clone: The junction does not match germline at one end; this may be a read error. The J gene is TRBJ2-3, the V gene TRBV28, with TRBD2 matching 11 bases. CDR3 length equals 16 residues. Per the germline V gene, CDR1 is MDHEN and CDR2 is SYDVKM. CDR3 sequence: CASNLATSGGTDTQYF. DNA of the CDR3: TGTGCCAGCAATTTAGCGACTAGCGGGGGCACAGATACGCAGTATTTT.

This sequence joins TRBV29-1 and TRBJ1-5, with TRBD1 matching 8 bases. Germline CDR1 SQVTM, CDR2 ANQGSEA. The CDR3 is 13 residues long. Trimming took 7 bases from V and 5 from J; bases not matched to a gene: 7. The CDR3 DNA is TGCAGCGCCGTGACAGGGGTTGATCAGCCCCAGCATTTT. Translation gives CSAVTGVDQPQHF.

V is TRBV10-2 and J is TRBJ1-3; D gene unclear. V lost 8 bases and J 0 bases, leaving 5 bases between the germline ends. The CDR3 runs to 12 residues. Germline-derived CDR1 and CDR2 are WSHSY and SAAADI. The CDR3 loop reads CASLDSGNTIYF. CDR3 bases: TGCGCCAGCTTAGACTCTGGAAACACCATATATTTT.

The CDR3 bases are TGTGCCAGCAGTGGTGGGACAGGCTATGGCTACACCTTC. Residues: CASSGGTGYGYTF. The genes are TRBV6-4 and TRBJ1-2, with 8 bases lining up with TRBD1. The CDR3 is 13 residues long. Germline V gives CDR1 MRHNA, CDR2 SNTAGT. V lost 4 bases, J lost 4 bases, and 2 bases stayed unmatched.